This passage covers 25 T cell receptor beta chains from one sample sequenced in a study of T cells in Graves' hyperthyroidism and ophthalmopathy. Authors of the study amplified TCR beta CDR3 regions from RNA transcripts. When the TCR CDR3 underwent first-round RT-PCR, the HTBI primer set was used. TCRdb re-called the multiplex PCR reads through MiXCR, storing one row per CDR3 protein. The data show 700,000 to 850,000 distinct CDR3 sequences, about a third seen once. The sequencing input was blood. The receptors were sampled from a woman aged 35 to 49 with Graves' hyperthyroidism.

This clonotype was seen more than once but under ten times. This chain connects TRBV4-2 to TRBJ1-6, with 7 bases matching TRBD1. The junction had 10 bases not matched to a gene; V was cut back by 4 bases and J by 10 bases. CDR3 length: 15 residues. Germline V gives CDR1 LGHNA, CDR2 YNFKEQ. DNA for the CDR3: TGTGCCAGCAGCCGATTGGACAGGCTGGGGTCACCCCTCCACTTT. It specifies CASSRLDRLGSPLHF.

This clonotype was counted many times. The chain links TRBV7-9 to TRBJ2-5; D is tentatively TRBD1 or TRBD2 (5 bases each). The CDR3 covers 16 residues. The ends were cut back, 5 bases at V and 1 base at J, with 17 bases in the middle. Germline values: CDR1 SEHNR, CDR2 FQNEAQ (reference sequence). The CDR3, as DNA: TGTGCCAGCAGCCCCAGCCGGGACCCAAGCCAAGAGACCCAGTACTTC. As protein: CASSPSRDPSQETQYF.

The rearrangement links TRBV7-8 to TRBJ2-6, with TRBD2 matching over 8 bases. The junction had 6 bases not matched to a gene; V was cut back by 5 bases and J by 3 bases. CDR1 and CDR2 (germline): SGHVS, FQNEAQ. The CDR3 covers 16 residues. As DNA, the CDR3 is TGTGCCAGCAGCCGCCGGCGGGGGGTTGGGGCCAACGTCCTGACTTTC. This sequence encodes CASSRRRGVGANVLTF.

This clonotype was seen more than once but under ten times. The CDR3 DNA follows: TGCAGCGGCGCGCAGGACTCGGATACGCAGTATTTT. It specifies CSGAQDSDTQYF. The chain links TRBV29-1 to TRBJ2-3; D may be TRBD2 (5 bases). Trimming stripped 7 bases from V and 6 bases from J, with 14 bases between. CDR3 length equals 12 residues. Germline loops: CDR1 SQVTM, CDR2 ANQGSEA.

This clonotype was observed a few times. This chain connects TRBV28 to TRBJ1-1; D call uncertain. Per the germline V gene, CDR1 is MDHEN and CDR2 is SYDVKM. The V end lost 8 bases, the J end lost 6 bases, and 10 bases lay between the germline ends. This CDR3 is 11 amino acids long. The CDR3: CASCTGSEAFF. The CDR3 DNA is TGTGCCAGCTGTACGGGATCTGAAGCTTTCTTT.

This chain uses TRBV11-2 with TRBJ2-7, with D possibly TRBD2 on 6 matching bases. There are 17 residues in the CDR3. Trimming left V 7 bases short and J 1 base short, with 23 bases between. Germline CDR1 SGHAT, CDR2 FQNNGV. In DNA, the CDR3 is TGTGCCAGCACGCCAGGTGCCGTTGGGGGGTTGTCCTACGAGCAGTACTTC. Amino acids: CASTPGAVGGLSYEQYF.

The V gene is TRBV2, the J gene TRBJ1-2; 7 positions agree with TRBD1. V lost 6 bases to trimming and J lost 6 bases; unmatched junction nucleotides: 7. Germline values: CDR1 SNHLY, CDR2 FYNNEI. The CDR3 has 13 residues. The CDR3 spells CASRVDRSNGYTF. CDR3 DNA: TGTGCCAGCAGGGTGGACAGGTCGAATGGCTACACCTTC.

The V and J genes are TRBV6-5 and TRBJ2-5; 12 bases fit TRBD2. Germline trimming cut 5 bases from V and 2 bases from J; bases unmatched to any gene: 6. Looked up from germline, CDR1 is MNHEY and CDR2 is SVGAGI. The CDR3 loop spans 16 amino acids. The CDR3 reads CASSEGTSGPQETQYF. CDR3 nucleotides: TGTGCCAGCAGTGAAGGGACTAGCGGGCCTCAAGAGACCCAGTACTTC.

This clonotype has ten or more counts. The CDR3 here is CASSSSGDGVWQYF. Written as DNA, the CDR3 is TGTGCCAGCAGCTCTTCAGGGGATGGGGTTTGGCAGTACTTC. This sequence joins TRBV9 and TRBJ2-7; TRBD1 is a possible D gene (6 bases). The germline V and J ends were trimmed by 4 bases and 9 bases, with 20 bases remaining between them. The CDR3 totals 14 residues. The germline CDR1 and CDR2 sequences are SGDLS and YYNGEE. Combining the CDR3 with reference TRBV9 and TRBJ2-7 gives the whole variable domain DSGVTQTPKHLITATGQRVTLRCSPRSGDLSVYWYQQSLDQGLQFLIQYYNGEERAKGNILERFSAQQFPDLHSELNLSSLELGDSALYFCASSSSGDGVWQYFGPGTRLTVT.

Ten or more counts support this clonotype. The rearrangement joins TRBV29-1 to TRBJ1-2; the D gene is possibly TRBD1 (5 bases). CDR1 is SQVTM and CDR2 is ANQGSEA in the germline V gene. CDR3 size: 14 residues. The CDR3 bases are TGCAGTTTCCTCGGGACGAGGGGCTACGGTGGCTACACCTTC. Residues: CSFLGTRGYGGYTF.

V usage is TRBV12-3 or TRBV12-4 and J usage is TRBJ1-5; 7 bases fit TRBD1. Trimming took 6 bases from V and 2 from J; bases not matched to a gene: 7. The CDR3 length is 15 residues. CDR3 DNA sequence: TGTGCCAGCAGCCGAAACAGGGGCGGCAATCAGCCCCAGCATTTT. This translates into CASSRNRGGNQPQHF.

This CDR3 is CASSSFGWMNTEAFF. The CDR3 bases are TGTGCCAGCAGCTCGTTCGGTTGGATGAACACTGAAGCTTTCTTT. The chain carries TRBV7-2 and TRBJ1-1; no clear D. The V gene's germline CDR1 is SGHTA and CDR2 FQGNSA. The V end lost 4 bases, the J end lost 0 bases, and 12 bases lay between the germline ends. This CDR3 has 15 amino acids.

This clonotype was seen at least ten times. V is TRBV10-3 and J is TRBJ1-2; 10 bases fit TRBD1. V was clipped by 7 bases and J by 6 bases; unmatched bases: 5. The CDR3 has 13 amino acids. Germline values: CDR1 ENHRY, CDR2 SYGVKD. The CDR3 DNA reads TGTGCCATCACTGGGACAGGGGAGGATGGCTACACCTTC. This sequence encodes CAITGTGEDGYTF.

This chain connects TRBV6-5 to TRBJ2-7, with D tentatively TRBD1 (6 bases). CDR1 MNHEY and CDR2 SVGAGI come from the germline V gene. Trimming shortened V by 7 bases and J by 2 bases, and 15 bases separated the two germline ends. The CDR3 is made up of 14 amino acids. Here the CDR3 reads CASTTSTGTYEQYF. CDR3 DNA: TGTGCCAGCACAACCTCGACAGGAACCTACGAGCAGTACTTC.

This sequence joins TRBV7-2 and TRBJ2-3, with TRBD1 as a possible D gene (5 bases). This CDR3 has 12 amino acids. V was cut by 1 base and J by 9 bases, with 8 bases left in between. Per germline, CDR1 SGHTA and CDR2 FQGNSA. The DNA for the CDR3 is TGTGCCAGCAGCTTAGAGGGGTTCACGCAGTATTTT. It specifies CASSLEGFTQYF.

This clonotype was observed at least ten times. CDR3 sequence (DNA): TGCAGCGTTGTGGGGGTTGAGTACGAGCAGTACTTC. Amino acids: CSVVGVEYEQYF. The chain couples TRBV29-1 to TRBJ2-7; D assignment may be TRBD1 or TRBD2 (5 bases each). In germline, CDR1 is SQVTM, CDR2 ANQGSEA. The CDR3 spans 12 residues. Trimming took off 4 bases at V and 4 bases at J, with 11 bases between the two ends.

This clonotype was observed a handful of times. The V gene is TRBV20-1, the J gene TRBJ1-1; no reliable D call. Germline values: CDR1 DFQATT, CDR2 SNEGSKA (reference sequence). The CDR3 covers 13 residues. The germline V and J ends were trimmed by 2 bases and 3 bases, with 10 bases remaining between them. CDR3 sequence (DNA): TGCAGTGCTAGAAGTCAGGCTGACACTGAAGCTTTCTTT. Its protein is CSARSQADTEAFF.

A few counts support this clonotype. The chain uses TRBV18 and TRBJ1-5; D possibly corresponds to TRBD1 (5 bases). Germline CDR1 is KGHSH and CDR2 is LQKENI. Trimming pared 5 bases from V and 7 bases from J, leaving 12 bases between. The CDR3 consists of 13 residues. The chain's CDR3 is CASSATGLQPQHF. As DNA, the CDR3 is TGTGCCAGCTCAGCAACGGGACTCCAGCCCCAGCATTTT.

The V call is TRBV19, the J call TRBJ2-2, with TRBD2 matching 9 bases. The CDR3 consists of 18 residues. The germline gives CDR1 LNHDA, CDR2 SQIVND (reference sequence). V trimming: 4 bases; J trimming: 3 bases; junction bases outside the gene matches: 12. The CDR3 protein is CASSNGLAGGPDTGELFF. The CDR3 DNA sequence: TGTGCCAGTAGTAATGGACTGGCGGGAGGGCCTGACACCGGGGAGCTGTTTTTT.

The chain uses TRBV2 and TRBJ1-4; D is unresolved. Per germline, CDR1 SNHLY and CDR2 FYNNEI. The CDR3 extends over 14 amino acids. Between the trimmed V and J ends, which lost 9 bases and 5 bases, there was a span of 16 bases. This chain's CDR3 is CASDFAGLNEKLFF. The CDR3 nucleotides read TGTGCCAGTGACTTCGCCGGGTTAAATGAAAAACTGTTTTTT. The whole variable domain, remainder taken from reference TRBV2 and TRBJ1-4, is EPEVTQTPSHQVTQMGQEVILRCVPISNHLYFYWYRQILGQKVEFLVSFYNNEISEKSEIFDDQFSVERPDGSNFTLKIRSTKLEDSAMYFCASDFAGLNEKLFFGSGTQLSVL.

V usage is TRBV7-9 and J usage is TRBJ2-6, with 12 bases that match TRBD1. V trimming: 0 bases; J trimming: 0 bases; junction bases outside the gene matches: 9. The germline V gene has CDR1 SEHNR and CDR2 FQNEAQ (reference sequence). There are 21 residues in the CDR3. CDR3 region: CASSLAGAGTGGTSGANVLTF. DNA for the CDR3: TGTGCCAGCAGCTTAGCTGGGGCGGGGACAGGGGGCACCTCTGGGGCCAACGTCCTGACTTTC.

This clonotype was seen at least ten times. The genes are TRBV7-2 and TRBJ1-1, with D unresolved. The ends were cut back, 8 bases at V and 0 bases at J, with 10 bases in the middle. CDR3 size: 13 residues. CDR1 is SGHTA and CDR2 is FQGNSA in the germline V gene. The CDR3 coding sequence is TGTGCCAGCGCCAACCGGGTGAACACTGAAGCTTTCTTT. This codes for CASANRVNTEAFF.

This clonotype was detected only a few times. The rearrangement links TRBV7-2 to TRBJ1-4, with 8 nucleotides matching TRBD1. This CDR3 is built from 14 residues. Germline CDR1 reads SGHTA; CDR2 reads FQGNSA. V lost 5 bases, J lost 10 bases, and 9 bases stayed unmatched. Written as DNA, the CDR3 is TGTGCCAGCAGCCGAACAGGGGGTATTGTAAAACTGTTTTTT. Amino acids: CASSRTGGIVKLFF.

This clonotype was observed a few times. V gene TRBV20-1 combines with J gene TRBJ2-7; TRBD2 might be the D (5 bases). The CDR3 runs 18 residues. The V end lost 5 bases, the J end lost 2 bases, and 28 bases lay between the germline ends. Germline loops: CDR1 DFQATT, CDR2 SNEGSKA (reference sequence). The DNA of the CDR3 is TGCAGTGCTGCTAAACGGAGGTTCGAAATGGAGCTCCCCTACGAGCAGTACTTC. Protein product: CSAAKRRFEMELPYEQYF.

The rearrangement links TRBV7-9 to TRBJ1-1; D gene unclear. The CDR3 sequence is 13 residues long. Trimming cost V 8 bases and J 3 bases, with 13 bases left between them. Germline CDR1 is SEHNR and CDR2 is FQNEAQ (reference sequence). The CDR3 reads CASQGSLHTEAFF. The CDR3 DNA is TGTGCCAGCCAAGGAAGTTTGCACACTGAAGCTTTCTTT.